The rows below give T cell receptor beta chains drawn from one sample of a study of blood T cells in healthy people across ages. TCRdb reprocessed the 5' RACE reads via MiXCR and lists one record per CDR3 protein. The sample includes 1.5 million to 2 million distinct CDR3 sequences, roughly 49% of them seen just once. What was sequenced was blood. The origin of the receptors is a woman aged 40 to 50 in good health. The CDR3 runs from the conserved cysteine through the conserved F or W. Fields, in order: J gene, D gene, clone size, V gene, CDR3 DNA, CDR3 protein. D genes are given only for firm matches. Clone size, where shown, is once, few, many, or a class for clones that have expanded.

>TRBJ1-2|.|few|TRBV20-1
TGCAGTGCTAGAGACCCGGCTACATACCATGGCTACACCTTC
CSARDPATYHGYTF
>TRBJ2-3|.|.|TRBV12-3/TRBV12-4
TGTGCCAGCAGTTCCGGAAGAGCGGTTTCAGATACGCAGTATTTT
CASSSGRAVSDTQYF
>TRBJ1-2|.|.|TRBV15
TGTGCCACCAGCAAAAGAATCGCCAACTATGGCTACACCTTC
CATSKRIANYGYTF
>TRBJ2-3|.|.|TRBV21-1
TGTGCCAGCAGCAAAGAGGGTTCTATCGCGGATACGCAGTATTTT
CASSKEGSIADTQYF
>TRBJ2-7|TRBD1|.|TRBV5-8
TGTGCCAGCAGACCCCGACAGGGTCCATCCTACGAGCAGTACTTC
CASRPRQGPSYEQYF
>TRBJ2-5|.|few|TRBV4-3
TGCGCCAGCAGCCAAGACAGCCAGACCCAGTACTTC
CASSQDSQTQYF
>TRBJ1-5|TRBD1|few|TRBV12-3/TRBV12-4
TGTGCCAGCAGATGGACAGGGGGCAATCAGCCCCAGCATTTT
CASRWTGGNQPQHF
>TRBJ1-5|TRBD1|.|TRBV6-6
TGTGCCAGCAGTTACTCAGCAGGGGGAAACCTGAATCAGCCCCAGCATTTT
CASSYSAGGNLNQPQHF
>TRBJ1-2|.|.|TRBV28
TGTGCCAGCAGTTTACGAGGGTGGGGTACATTCTATGGCTACACCTTC
CASSLRGWGTFYGYTF
>TRBJ2-7|.|few|TRBV27
TGTGCCAGCAGTTTATTTGGGCAGGGCGCCTACGAGCAGTACTTC
CASSLFGQGAYEQYF
>TRBJ1-5|.|.|TRBV9
TGTGCCAGCAGCGAGCGGGGGATGAATCAGCCCCAGCATTTT
CASSERGMNQPQHF
>TRBJ2-7|.|.|TRBV24-1
TGTGCCACCAGTGATCCCCGGACAGGCGGGGGGCACGAGCAGTACTTC
CATSDPRTGGGHEQYF
>TRBJ2-1|.|few|TRBV5-1
TGCGCCAGCAGCGTGGGGGATGGGGGGGAGCAGTTCTTC
CASSVGDGGEQFF
>TRBJ2-5|.|few|TRBV3-1
TGTGCCAGCAGCCACCGACCGAGCAGGTTCGAGACCCAGTACTTC
CASSHRPSRFETQYF
>TRBJ2-1|TRBD2|.|TRBV9
TGTGCCAGCAGCGTAGAGGCGCTAGCGGATTATTCCTACAATGAGCAGTTCTTC
CASSVEALADYSYNEQFF